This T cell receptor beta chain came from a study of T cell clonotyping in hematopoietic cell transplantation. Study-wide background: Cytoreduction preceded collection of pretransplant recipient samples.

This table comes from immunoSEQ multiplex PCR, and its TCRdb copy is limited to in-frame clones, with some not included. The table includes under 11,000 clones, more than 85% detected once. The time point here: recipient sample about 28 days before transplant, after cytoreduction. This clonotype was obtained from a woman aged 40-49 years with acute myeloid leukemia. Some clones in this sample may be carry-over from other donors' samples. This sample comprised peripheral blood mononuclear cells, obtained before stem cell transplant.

CDR3 sequence reads: CASSTPGAGEFNEQFF. DNA for the CDR3: TGTGCCAGTAGTACCCCAGGAGCGGGAGAGTTTAATGAGCAGTTCTTC. The V gene is TRBV19, the J gene TRBJ2-1; 8 bases fit TRBD2. The CDR3 runs 16 residues. After removal of 4 bases from V and 7 bases from J, the junction contained 12 bases not matched to a gene. Looked up from germline, CDR1 is LNHDA and CDR2 is SQIVND (reference sequence).